One T cell receptor (beta chain) is described in this entry. The target antigen is unknown. The data belong to a study of siplizumab effects on memory and regulatory T cells. General observations from the study: In siplizumab cultures, the suppressive function of proliferating Tregs remained unconfirmed.

Per the germline V gene, CDR1 is KGHSH and CDR2 is LQKENI. CDR3 size: 14 residues. The V gene lost 6 bases and the J gene lost 4 bases, with 15 bases spanning the gap. This table comes from immunoSEQ multiplex PCR, and its TCRdb copy is limited to in-frame clones, with some not included. This table has about 98,000 clones, about 93% appearing once. The receptor's source is a human donor in good health. Sequencing was carried out using CD4+ T cells sorted from blood. The V and J genes are TRBV18 and TRBJ2-5; D possibly uses TRBD1 or TRBD2 (6 bases each). The CDR3 DNA reads as TGTGCCAGCTCCCCGAAAGGAGGGGGAGAGACCCAGTACTTC. Amino acids: CASSPKGGGETQYF.